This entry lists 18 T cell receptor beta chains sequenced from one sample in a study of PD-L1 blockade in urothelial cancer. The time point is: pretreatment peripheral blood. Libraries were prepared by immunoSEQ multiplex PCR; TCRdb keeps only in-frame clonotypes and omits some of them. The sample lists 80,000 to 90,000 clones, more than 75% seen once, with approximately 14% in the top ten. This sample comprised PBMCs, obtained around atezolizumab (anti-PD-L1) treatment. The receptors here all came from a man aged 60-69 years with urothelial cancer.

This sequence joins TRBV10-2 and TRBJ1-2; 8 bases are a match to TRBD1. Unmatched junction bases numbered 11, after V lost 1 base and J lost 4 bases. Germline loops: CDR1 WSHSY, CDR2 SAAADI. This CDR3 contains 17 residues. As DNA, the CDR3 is TGCGCCAGCAGTGAGTGGGTCGCGACAGGGGAGGTCTATGGCTACACCTTC. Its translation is CASSEWVATGEVYGYTF.

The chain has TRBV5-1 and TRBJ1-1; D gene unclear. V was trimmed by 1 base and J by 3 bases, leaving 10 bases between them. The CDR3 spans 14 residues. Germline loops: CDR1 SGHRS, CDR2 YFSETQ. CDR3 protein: CASSLSGEDTEAFF. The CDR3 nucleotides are TGCGCCAGCAGCTTGAGTGGGGAGGACACTGAAGCTTTCTTT.

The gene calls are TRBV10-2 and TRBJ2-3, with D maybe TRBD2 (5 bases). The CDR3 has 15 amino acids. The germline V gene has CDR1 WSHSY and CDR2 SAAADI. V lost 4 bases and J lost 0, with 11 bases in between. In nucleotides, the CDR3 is TGCGCCAGCAGTGTAGGACTGGAGAGCACAGATACGCAGTATTTT. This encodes CASSVGLESTDTQYF.

CDR3 nucleotides: TGTGCCAGCTCACCTACCGGTTCGGGACAGGGCTACAATGAGCAGTTCTTC. As protein: CASSPTGSGQGYNEQFF. The V call is TRBV18, the J call TRBJ2-1; TRBD1 matches at 9 bases. V dropped 3 bases and J dropped 3; count of bases not matched to a gene: 9. CDR1 and CDR2 (germline): KGHSH, LQKENI. This CDR3 is 17 amino acids long.

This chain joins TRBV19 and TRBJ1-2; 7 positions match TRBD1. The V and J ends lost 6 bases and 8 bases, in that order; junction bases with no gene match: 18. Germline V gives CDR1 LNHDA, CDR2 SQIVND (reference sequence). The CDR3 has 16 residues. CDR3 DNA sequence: TGTGCCAGTAGGAGACAGGGTGAAGGTATAGTGGGCGGCTACACCTTC. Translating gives CASRRQGEGIVGGYTF.

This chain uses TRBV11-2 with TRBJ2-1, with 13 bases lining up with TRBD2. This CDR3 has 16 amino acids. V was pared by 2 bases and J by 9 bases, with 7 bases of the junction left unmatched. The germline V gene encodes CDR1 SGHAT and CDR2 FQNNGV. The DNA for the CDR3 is TGTGCCAGCAGCTTACAGACTAGCGGGAGGATTCGTGAGCAGTTCTTC. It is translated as CASSLQTSGRIREQFF.

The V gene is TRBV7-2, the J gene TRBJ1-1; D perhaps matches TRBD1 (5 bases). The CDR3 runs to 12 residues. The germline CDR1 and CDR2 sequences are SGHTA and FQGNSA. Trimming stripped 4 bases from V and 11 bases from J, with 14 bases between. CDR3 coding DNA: TGTGCCAGCAGCTCCTCCCCGGGGGTGGCTTTCTTT. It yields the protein CASSSSPGVAFF.

The CDR3 here is CASSYRDRGSGNTIYF. CDR3 bases: TGTGCCAGCAGTTACCGGGACAGGGGTTCAGGAAACACCATATATTTT. The rearrangement links TRBV6-6 to TRBJ1-3, with 10 bases lining up with TRBD1. V dropped 2 bases and J dropped 4; count of bases not matched to a gene: 5. The CDR3 spans 16 residues. From germline, CDR1 is MNHNY and CDR2 SVGAGI (reference sequence).

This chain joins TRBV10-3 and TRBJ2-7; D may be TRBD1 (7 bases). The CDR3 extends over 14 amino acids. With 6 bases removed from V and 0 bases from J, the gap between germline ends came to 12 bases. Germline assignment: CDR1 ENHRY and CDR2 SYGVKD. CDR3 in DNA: TGTGCCATCAGCCAGGGGGGAAGCTCCTACGAGCAGTACTTC. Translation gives CAISQGGSSYEQYF.

CDR3 amino acids: CASSPLSVQETQYF. The DNA of the CDR3 is TGTGCCAGCAGTCCACTCTCGGTTCAAGAGACCCAGTACTTC. The chain employs TRBV28 and TRBJ2-5; D is ambiguous. CDR1 and CDR2 from the germline V gene are MDHEN and SYDVKM. The CDR3 length is 14 residues. Deletions cut 5 bases from V and 2 bases from J, with 12 bases between.

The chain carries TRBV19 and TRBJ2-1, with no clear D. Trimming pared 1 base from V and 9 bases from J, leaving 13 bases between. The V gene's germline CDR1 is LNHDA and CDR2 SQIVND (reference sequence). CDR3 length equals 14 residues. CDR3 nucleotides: TGTGCCAGTAGTATAGCGCTGCATTCAGGTGAGCAGTTCTTC. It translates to CASSIALHSGEQFF.

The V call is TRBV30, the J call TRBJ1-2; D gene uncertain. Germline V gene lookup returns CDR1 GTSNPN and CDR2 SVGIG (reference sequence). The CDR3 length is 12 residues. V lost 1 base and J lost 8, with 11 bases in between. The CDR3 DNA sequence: TGTGCCTGGAGTGCTTCCGGTAGAGGCTACACCTTC. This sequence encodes CAWSASGRGYTF.

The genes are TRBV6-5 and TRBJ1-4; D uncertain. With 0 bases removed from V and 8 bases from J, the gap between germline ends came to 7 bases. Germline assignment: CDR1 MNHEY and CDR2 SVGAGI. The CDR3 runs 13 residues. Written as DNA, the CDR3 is TGTGCCAGCAGTTACTCGCGAGGAGAAAAACTGTTTTTT. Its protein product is CASSYSRGEKLFF.

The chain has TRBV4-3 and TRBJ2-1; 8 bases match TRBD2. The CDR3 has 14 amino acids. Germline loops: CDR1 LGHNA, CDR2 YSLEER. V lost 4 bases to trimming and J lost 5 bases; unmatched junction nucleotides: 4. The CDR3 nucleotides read TGCGCCAGCAGCCTTAGCGGGAATAACAATGAGCAGTTCTTC. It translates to CASSLSGNNNEQFF.

The CDR3 here is CASSITGKRGGTDTQYF. The CDR3 DNA reads TGTGCCAGCAGCATAACGGGCAAGCGGGGGGGCACAGATACGCAGTATTTT. The chain uses TRBV5-6 and TRBJ2-3, with 9 bases matching TRBD2. CDR3 size: 17 residues. With V trimmed by 4 bases and J by 1 base, 10 bases remained unmatched. CDR1 and CDR2 from the germline V gene are SGHDT and YYEEEE.

CDR3 residues: CASSYETGMNTEAFF. In nucleotides, the CDR3 is TGTGCCAGCAGTTACGAGACAGGTATGAACACTGAAGCTTTCTTT. The chain recombines TRBV6-5 with TRBJ1-1, with a weak D call TRBD1 (6 bases). The germline gives CDR1 MNHEY, CDR2 SVGAGI. The CDR3 runs to 15 residues. Trimming removed 2 bases from V and 0 bases from J, with 10 bases in between.

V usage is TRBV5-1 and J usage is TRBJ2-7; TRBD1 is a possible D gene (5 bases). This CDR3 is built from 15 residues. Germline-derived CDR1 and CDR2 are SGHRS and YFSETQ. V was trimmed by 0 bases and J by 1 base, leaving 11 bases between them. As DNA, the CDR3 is TGCGCCAGCAGCTTGGCCACCAGGGCATCCTACGAGCAGTACTTC. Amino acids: CASSLATRASYEQYF.

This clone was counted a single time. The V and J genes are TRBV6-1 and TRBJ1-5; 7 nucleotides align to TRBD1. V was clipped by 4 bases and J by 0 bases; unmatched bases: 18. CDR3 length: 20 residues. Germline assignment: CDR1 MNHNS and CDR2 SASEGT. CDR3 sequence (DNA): TGTGCCAGCAGTGGCCCCCTGGGACAGATCGACCTATATAGCAATCAGCCCCAGCATTTT. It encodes CASSGPLGQIDLYSNQPQHF.